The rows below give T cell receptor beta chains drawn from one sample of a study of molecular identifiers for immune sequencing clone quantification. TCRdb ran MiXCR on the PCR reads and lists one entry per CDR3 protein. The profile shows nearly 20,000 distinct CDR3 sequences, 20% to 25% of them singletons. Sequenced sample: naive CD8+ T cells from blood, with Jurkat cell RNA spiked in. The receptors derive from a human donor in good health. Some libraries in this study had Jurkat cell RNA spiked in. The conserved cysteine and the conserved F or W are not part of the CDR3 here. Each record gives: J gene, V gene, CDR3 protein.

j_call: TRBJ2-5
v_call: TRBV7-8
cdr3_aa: ASSSPPDNQETQY

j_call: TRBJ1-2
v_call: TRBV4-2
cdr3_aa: ASSQWEGQPNYGYT

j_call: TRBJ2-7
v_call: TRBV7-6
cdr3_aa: ASSIQSSYGQY

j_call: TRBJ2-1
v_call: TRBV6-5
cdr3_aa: ASSYPSTGGSYNEQF

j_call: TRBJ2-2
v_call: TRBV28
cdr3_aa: ASSWERLAGDTGELF

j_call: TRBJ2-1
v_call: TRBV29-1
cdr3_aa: SVDKPRTVEQF

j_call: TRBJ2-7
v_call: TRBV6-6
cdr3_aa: ASSYRGKPSYEQY

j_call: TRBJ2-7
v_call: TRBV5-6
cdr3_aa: ASSLVTYEQY

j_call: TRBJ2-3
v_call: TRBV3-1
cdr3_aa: ASSFFASGRFHDTQY

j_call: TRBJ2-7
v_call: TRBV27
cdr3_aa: ASSLSNYEQY

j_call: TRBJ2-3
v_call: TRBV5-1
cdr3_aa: ASRTDSTDTQY

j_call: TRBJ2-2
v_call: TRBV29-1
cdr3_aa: SVTSGRKTGELF

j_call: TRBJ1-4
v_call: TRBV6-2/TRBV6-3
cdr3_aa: ASSYSPQGYATNEKLF

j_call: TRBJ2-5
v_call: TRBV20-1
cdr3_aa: SARDHQGRETQY

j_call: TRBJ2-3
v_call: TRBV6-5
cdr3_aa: ASSGSTDTQY

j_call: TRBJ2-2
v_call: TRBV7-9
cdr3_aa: ASSPISRTGATGELF

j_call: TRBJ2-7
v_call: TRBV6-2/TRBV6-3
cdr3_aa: ASSYSIYPSGKDSYEQY

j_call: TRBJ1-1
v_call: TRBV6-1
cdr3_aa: ASKRLFTEAF

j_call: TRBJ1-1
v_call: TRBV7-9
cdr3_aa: ASTQMNTEAF

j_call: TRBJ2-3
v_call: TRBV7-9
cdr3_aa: ASTATSGRIGDTQY

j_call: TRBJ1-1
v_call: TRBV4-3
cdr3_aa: ASSQDLGGFTEAF

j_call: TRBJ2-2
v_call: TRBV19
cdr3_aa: ATFGTVGGGELF

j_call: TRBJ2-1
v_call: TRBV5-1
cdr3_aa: ASRVRDYFGDEQF

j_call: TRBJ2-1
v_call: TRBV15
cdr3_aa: AVDRALDNEQF

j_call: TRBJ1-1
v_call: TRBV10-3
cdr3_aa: AISEFPLAQTALLNTEAF

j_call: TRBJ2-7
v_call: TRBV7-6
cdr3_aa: ASSSSVGEQY

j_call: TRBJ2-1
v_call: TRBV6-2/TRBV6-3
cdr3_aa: ASSFNPDLAWNEQF

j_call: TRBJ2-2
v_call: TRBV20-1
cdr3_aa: SAREGSTGELF

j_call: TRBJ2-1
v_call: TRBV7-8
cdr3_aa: ASTILLAAIYNEQF

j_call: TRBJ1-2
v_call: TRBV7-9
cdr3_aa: ASSPGTSNYT

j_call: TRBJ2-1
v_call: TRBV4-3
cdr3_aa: ASSQAFPGQGYEQF

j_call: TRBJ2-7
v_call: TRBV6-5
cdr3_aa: ASSYSQGETYEQY

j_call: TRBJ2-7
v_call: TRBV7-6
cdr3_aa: ASSPDPGYEQY

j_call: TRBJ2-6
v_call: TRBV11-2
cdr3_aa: ASSLGRGGANVLT

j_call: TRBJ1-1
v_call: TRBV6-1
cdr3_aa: ASSDWGNTEAF

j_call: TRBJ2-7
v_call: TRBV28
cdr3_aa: ASSLLAGGPYEQY

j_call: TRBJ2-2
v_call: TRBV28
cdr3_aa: ASSFAGTGELF

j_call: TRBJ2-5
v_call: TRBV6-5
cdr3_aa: ASSYSPAETQY

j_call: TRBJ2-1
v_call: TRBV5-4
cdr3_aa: ASSLERGAYNEQF

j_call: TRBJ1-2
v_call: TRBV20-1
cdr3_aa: SARDEGGGYT

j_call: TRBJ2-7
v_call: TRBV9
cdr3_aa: ASSATDGWYEQY

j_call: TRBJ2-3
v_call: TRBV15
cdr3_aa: ATSSVPPRQKDTDTQY

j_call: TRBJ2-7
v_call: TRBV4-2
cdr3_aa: ASSLGLGGEQY

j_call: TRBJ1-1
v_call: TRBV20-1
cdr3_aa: SAPRQGTGTEAF

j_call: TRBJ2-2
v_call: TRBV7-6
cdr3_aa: ASSLELAGGVAGELF

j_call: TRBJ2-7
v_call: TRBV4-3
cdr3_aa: ASSPAPGEQY

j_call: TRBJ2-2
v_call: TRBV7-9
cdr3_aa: ASRKTRGRQIGELF

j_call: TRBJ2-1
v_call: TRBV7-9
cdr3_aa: ASSLAGGQNEQF

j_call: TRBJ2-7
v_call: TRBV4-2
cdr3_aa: ASSQEPSGSYEQY

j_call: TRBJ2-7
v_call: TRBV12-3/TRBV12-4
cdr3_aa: ASSPGQGYEQY

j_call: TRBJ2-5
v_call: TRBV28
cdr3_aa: ASSLFAGGIQETQY